Listed below are T cell receptor beta chains from one sample, sequenced in a study of T cell changes during pregnancy in multiple sclerosis. TCRdb's table, derived via immunoSEQ multiplex PCR, lists solely in-frame clones and lacks some. The sample shows about 36,000 clones, 90% to 95% of them seen only once. This material consisted of CD4+ T cells from peripheral blood mononuclear cells, taken in the first trimester of pregnancy. Receptor source: a female donor with multiple sclerosis, enrolled in a pregnancy study. Both conserved end residues are part of each CDR3. The D gene is left open where the match is weak. Clone sizes are given selectively: once, few, many, or a class where the clone is expanded.

cdr3_nt: TGTGCCAGCAGTGAAGGAGGGAGCACTGAAGCTTTCTTT
cdr3_aa: CASSEGGSTEAFF
v_call: TRBV25-1
clone_size: few
j_call: TRBJ1-1
d_call: .

cdr3_nt: TGTGCCAGTAGTATAGATCGAGGACTGGGAATGAACACCGGGGAGCTGTTTTTT
cdr3_aa: CASSIDRGLGMNTGELFF
v_call: TRBV19
clone_size: .
j_call: TRBJ2-2
d_call: .

cdr3_nt: TGTGCCAGCAGTACCTGGAAGGGGATTAGTGAGCAGTTCTTC
cdr3_aa: CASSTWKGISEQFF
v_call: TRBV27
clone_size: .
j_call: TRBJ2-1
d_call: .

cdr3_nt: TGTGCCAGCAGTTTGAGGGGGGGCATTAGCAATCAGCCCCAGCATTTT
cdr3_aa: CASSLRGGISNQPQHF
v_call: TRBV28
clone_size: .
j_call: TRBJ1-5
d_call: .

cdr3_nt: TGTGCCAGCAGCTTGGAGACAGGGGGCTTTCAGCCCCAGCATTTT
cdr3_aa: CASSLETGGFQPQHF
v_call: TRBV5-8
clone_size: .
j_call: TRBJ1-5
d_call: TRBD1

cdr3_nt: TGTGCCAGCACCTTTGGGGGACAGGTAACTGAAGCTTTCTTT
cdr3_aa: CASTFGGQVTEAFF
v_call: TRBV28
clone_size: .
j_call: TRBJ1-1
d_call: TRBD1

cdr3_nt: TGTGCCAGCAGCAAAAAACCCCCCGCAGGGAAGTATGAAAAACTGTTTTTT
cdr3_aa: CASSKKPPAGKYEKLFF
v_call: TRBV21-1
clone_size: .
j_call: TRBJ1-4
d_call: .

cdr3_nt: TGTGCCAGCGGCCCTAGCGGGTCTAGTCCCGAGCAGTACTTC
cdr3_aa: CASGPSGSSPEQYF
v_call: TRBV11-3
clone_size: .
j_call: TRBJ2-7
d_call: TRBD2

cdr3_nt: TGCGCCAGCAGCGCCCGGACAGGGTCCTACAATGAGCAGTTCTTC
cdr3_aa: CASSARTGSYNEQFF
v_call: TRBV5-1
clone_size: once
j_call: TRBJ2-1
d_call: TRBD1

cdr3_nt: TGTGCCACCAGCAGAGGTGGAGCGGGGAACACCGGGGAGCTGTTTTTT
cdr3_aa: CATSRGGAGNTGELFF
v_call: TRBV15
clone_size: .
j_call: TRBJ2-2
d_call: .

cdr3_nt: TGTGCCAGCAGCCAAGGGCGGGAAAAACTGTTTTTT
cdr3_aa: CASSQGREKLFF
v_call: TRBV14
clone_size: .
j_call: TRBJ1-4
d_call: .

cdr3_nt: TGTGCCAGCAGCCCCCAGGGGCAGGCCTACAATGAGCAGTTCTTC
cdr3_aa: CASSPQGQAYNEQFF
v_call: TRBV9
clone_size: .
j_call: TRBJ2-1
d_call: .

cdr3_nt: TGCGCCAGCAACCGACAGGGTAATTCCTACAATGAGCAGTTCTTC
cdr3_aa: CASNRQGNSYNEQFF
v_call: TRBV5-1
clone_size: .
j_call: TRBJ2-1
d_call: TRBD1

cdr3_nt: TGTGCCAGCTCACGTGGACACCAGGGGGATGAGCAGTTCTTC
cdr3_aa: CASSRGHQGDEQFF
v_call: TRBV18
clone_size: .
j_call: TRBJ2-1
d_call: TRBD1

cdr3_nt: TGTGCCAGCAGTGATCGAGGATATAGCAATCAGCCCCAGCATTTT
cdr3_aa: CASSDRGYSNQPQHF
v_call: TRBV28
clone_size: few
j_call: TRBJ1-5
d_call: .

cdr3_nt: TGTGCCTGGAGAGGAGGGGACAATCAGCCCCAGCATTTT
cdr3_aa: CAWRGGDNQPQHF
v_call: TRBV30
clone_size: .
j_call: TRBJ1-5
d_call: .

cdr3_nt: TGTGCCAGCAGCGTGTTAGGGGATATGAATTCACCCCTCCACTTT
cdr3_aa: CASSVLGDMNSPLHF
v_call: TRBV9
clone_size: .
j_call: TRBJ1-6
d_call: .

cdr3_nt: TGTGCCAGCAGCCAATTACCCTCCTACGCGGGAGTGTCCTACGAGCAGTACTTC
cdr3_aa: CASSQLPSYAGVSYEQYF
v_call: TRBV14
clone_size: .
j_call: TRBJ2-7
d_call: TRBD2

cdr3_nt: TGTGCCAGCAGCCGCTCCACAGGGATGAACACTGAAGCTTTCTTT
cdr3_aa: CASSRSTGMNTEAFF
v_call: TRBV7-3
clone_size: .
j_call: TRBJ1-1
d_call: .

cdr3_nt: TGTGCCAGCAGCCAGGGAGGTACTGAAGCTTTCTTT
cdr3_aa: CASSQGGTEAFF
v_call: TRBV14
clone_size: once
j_call: TRBJ1-1
d_call: .

cdr3_nt: TGCGCCAGCAGCTCGAGGGGGTTTGGTGGGGAGACCCAGTACTTC
cdr3_aa: CASSSRGFGGETQYF
v_call: TRBV5-1
clone_size: .
j_call: TRBJ2-5
d_call: .

cdr3_nt: TGTGCCAGTATTGCGCGGGGAGCGGACACAGATACGCAGTATTTT
cdr3_aa: CASIARGADTDTQYF
v_call: TRBV6-1
clone_size: .
j_call: TRBJ2-3
d_call: .

cdr3_nt: TGTGCCAGTTCCTTGCGGGAGGGGTCGAATGAGCAGTTCTTC
cdr3_aa: CASSLREGSNEQFF
v_call: TRBV19
clone_size: .
j_call: TRBJ2-1
d_call: TRBD2

cdr3_nt: TGTGCCATCAGTGAAGGCAGCGGGAGAATCAATGAGCAGTTCTTC
cdr3_aa: CAISEGSGRINEQFF
v_call: TRBV10-3
clone_size: .
j_call: TRBJ2-1
d_call: TRBD2

cdr3_nt: TGTGCCAGCTCACCTTCCAGTTTCGATGAAAAACTGTTTTTT
cdr3_aa: CASSPSSFDEKLFF
v_call: TRBV18
clone_size: .
j_call: TRBJ1-4
d_call: .

cdr3_nt: TGTGCCAGCAGCACGGACAGGGGATATAATCAGCCCCAGCATTTT
cdr3_aa: CASSTDRGYNQPQHF
v_call: TRBV7-8
clone_size: .
j_call: TRBJ1-5
d_call: TRBD1

cdr3_nt: TGTGCCAGCAGCTTAGGACTAGCGGGGCTCGATGAGCAGTTCTTC
cdr3_aa: CASSLGLAGLDEQFF
v_call: TRBV11-2
clone_size: .
j_call: TRBJ2-1
d_call: TRBD2

cdr3_nt: TGTGCCAGCTCACCCCGGGACAGGGTTCTAGATAACACTGAAGCTTTCTTT
cdr3_aa: CASSPRDRVLDNTEAFF
v_call: TRBV18
clone_size: .
j_call: TRBJ1-1
d_call: TRBD1

cdr3_nt: TGTGCCAGCAGTTTTGGGACAGGGTACCCCGGGGAGCTGTTTTTT
cdr3_aa: CASSFGTGYPGELFF
v_call: TRBV27
clone_size: .
j_call: TRBJ2-2
d_call: TRBD1

cdr3_nt: TGTGCCAGCTCTCGACAGGGGGTAAGCACTGAAGCTTTCTTT
cdr3_aa: CASSRQGVSTEAFF
v_call: TRBV18
clone_size: .
j_call: TRBJ1-1
d_call: TRBD1

cdr3_nt: TGTGCCAGCAGTTACTCGGCAGGGAACTATGGCTACACCTTC
cdr3_aa: CASSYSAGNYGYTF
v_call: TRBV6-5
clone_size: .
j_call: TRBJ1-2
d_call: .

cdr3_nt: TGCGCCAGCAGCCTAAGGGCAGGGTTGAGCACCGGGGAGCTGTTTTTT
cdr3_aa: CASSLRAGLSTGELFF
v_call: TRBV5-1
clone_size: .
j_call: TRBJ2-2
d_call: .

cdr3_nt: TGTGCCAGCAGTCCCCTAACCCTTAATGAAAAACTGTTTTTT
cdr3_aa: CASSPLTLNEKLFF
v_call: TRBV27
clone_size: .
j_call: TRBJ1-4
d_call: .

cdr3_nt: TGCAGTGCAAGTCTTCCGGATGAGCAGTTCTTC
cdr3_aa: CSASLPDEQFF
v_call: TRBV20-1
clone_size: .
j_call: TRBJ2-1
d_call: .

cdr3_nt: TGTGCCAGCACCAGGGAGGGTTCGGGGGTTATCTTGAATGAGCAGTTCTTC
cdr3_aa: CASTREGSGVILNEQFF
v_call: TRBV5-4
clone_size: .
j_call: TRBJ2-1
d_call: TRBD2

cdr3_nt: TGTGCCAGCAGCGAAGGACTAGCGGGATTCGAGCAGTTCTTC
cdr3_aa: CASSEGLAGFEQFF
v_call: TRBV6-4
clone_size: .
j_call: TRBJ2-1
d_call: TRBD2

cdr3_nt: TGTGCCAGTAGTCCCCGGGGAAGGGGGAGTGATACGCAGTATTTT
cdr3_aa: CASSPRGRGSDTQYF
v_call: TRBV19
clone_size: .
j_call: TRBJ2-3
d_call: .

cdr3_nt: TGTGCCAGCAGTTACGGTAGGGCAGGAGGCTCGCCCCAGCATTTT
cdr3_aa: CASSYGRAGGSPQHF
v_call: TRBV6-6
clone_size: .
j_call: TRBJ1-5
d_call: .

cdr3_nt: TGCGCCAGCAGCGTCTCCGGGACTAGAGAAGAGACCCAGTACTTC
cdr3_aa: CASSVSGTREETQYF
v_call: TRBV5-1
clone_size: .
j_call: TRBJ2-5
d_call: TRBD2

cdr3_nt: TGTGCCAGCAGCCCGGGGCTAGCGGGGCGCAAAGAGACCCAGTACTTC
cdr3_aa: CASSPGLAGRKETQYF
v_call: TRBV2
clone_size: .
j_call: TRBJ2-5
d_call: TRBD2

cdr3_nt: TGTGCCAGCAGTTCCCCGGGACAGTTCCACGAGCAGTACTTC
cdr3_aa: CASSSPGQFHEQYF
v_call: TRBV27
clone_size: .
j_call: TRBJ2-7
d_call: TRBD1

cdr3_nt: TGCGCCAGCAGCTTGGAGCGGGGCTCCTACAATGAGCAGTTCTTC
cdr3_aa: CASSLERGSYNEQFF
v_call: TRBV5-1
clone_size: .
j_call: TRBJ2-1
d_call: TRBD2

cdr3_nt: TGTGCCTGTGATCGTGGACAGAGTGAAGCTTTCTTT
cdr3_aa: CACDRGQSEAFF
v_call: TRBV30
clone_size: .
j_call: TRBJ1-1
d_call: .

cdr3_nt: TGTGCCAGCAGCCCGACCGGGACAGGGCCCTACGAGCAGTACTTC
cdr3_aa: CASSPTGTGPYEQYF
v_call: TRBV14
clone_size: .
j_call: TRBJ2-7
d_call: TRBD1

cdr3_nt: TGTGCCAGCAGCTTCGGTGGTTACAATGAGCAGTTCTTC
cdr3_aa: CASSFGGYNEQFF
v_call: TRBV7-9
clone_size: .
j_call: TRBJ2-1
d_call: .

cdr3_nt: TGTGCCACCAGCAGAGACAGGGGCAAAGAGTACTTC
cdr3_aa: CATSRDRGKEYF
v_call: TRBV15
clone_size: .
j_call: TRBJ2-4
d_call: .

cdr3_nt: TGCAGCGTTGCCACAGATTATAATTCACCCCTCCACTTT
cdr3_aa: CSVATDYNSPLHF
v_call: TRBV29-1
clone_size: .
j_call: TRBJ1-6
d_call: .

cdr3_nt: TGTGCCAGCAGTTACTCGATTTCCAGGTCTAACTATGGCTACACCTTC
cdr3_aa: CASSYSISRSNYGYTF
v_call: TRBV6-5
clone_size: .
j_call: TRBJ1-2
d_call: .